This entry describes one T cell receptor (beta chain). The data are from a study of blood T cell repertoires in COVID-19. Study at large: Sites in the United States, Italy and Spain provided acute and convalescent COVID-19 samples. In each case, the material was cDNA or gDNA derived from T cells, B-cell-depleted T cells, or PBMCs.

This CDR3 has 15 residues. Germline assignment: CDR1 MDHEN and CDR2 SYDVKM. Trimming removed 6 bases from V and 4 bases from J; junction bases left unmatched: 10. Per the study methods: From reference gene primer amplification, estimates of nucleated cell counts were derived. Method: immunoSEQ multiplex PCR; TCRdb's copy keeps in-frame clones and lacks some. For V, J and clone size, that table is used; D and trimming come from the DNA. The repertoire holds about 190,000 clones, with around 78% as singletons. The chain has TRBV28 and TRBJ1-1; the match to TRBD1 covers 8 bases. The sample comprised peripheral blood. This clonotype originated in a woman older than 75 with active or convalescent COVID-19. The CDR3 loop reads CASRPLGQGGTEAFF. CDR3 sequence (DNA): TGTGCCAGCAGACCCCTTGGACAGGGAGGCACTGAAGCTTTCTTT.